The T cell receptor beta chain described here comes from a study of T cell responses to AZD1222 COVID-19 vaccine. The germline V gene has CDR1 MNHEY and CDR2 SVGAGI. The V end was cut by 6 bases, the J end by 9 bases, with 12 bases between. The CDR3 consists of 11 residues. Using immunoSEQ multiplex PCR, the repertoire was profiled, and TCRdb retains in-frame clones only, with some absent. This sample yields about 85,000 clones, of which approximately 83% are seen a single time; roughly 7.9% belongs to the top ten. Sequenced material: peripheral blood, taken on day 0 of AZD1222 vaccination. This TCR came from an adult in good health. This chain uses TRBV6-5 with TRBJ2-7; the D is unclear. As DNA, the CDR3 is TGTGCCAGCAGACTCCTGTCTCGGCAGTACTTC. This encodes CASRLLSRQYF.